This TCR beta chain was sequenced in a study of T cell repertoires in ileal Crohn's disease. Turning to the study itself: Postoperative therapy was given to about half: around eleven thiopurines, 15 to 20 anti-TNF agents.

Germline CDR1 is LNHNV and CDR2 is YYDKDF (reference sequence). Trimming took off 8 bases at V and 0 bases at J, with 11 bases between the two ends. The CDR3 consists of 13 residues. This clone was observed once. The repertoire was sequenced with immunoSEQ multiplex PCR; TCRdb's copy has only in-frame clones and lacks some. The table lists 15,000 to 20,000 clones, approximately 70% of them singletons, with about 5.3% in the top ten. The V and J genes are TRBV15 and TRBJ2-7; D unresolved. This receptor was obtained from an adult with Crohn's disease. Sequenced input: ileal tissue. In DNA, the CDR3 is TGTGCCACCGCGCGTTCGAGCTCCTACGAGCAGTACTTC. It encodes CATARSSSYEQYF.